This T cell receptor (beta chain) was documented in a study of cytomegalovirus exposure and HLA in healthy donors. Study outcomes and limitations: The analysis excluded some indistinguishable V segments, including TRBV6-2 and TRBV6-3. The authors enumerated over 150 TCR beta chains as linked to cytomegalovirus. Per a prior analysis, the majority of TCR beta V segments were productive roughly 87% or roughly 30% of the time. A later analysis revealed that TCR association rates differed between HLA loci, peaking at DRB1 and bottoming out at HLA-C.

Vbeta (60) and Jbeta (13) primers were used in the PCR. Generated by immunoSEQ multiplex PCR, the TCRdb table keeps only in-frame clones and is missing some. The profile shows 95,000 to 130,000 clones, around 81% of them singletons. The length of the CDR3 is 14 residues. Trimming cost V 6 bases and J 3 bases; bases outside gene matches: 3. Germline assignment: CDR1 MNHEY and CDR2 SMNVEV (reference sequence). On this clone: Its matching antigen is unknown.

J is TRBJ1-2 and V is TRBV27, with TRBD1 matching over 11 bases. Sequenced material: PBMCs. This TCR derives from a woman under 40 in good health and CMV-seronegative. The CDR3, as DNA: TGTGCCAGCAGCGGACAGGGGGCCGACTATGGCTACACCTTC. Translated: CASSGQGADYGYTF.